These 14 T cell receptor beta chains were all obtained from the same sample, sequenced in a study of T cell responses to AZD1222 COVID-19 vaccine. Produced via immunoSEQ multiplex PCR; TCRdb's table is partial and in-frame only. The table has some 130,000 clones, over 85% seen once. The source material was peripheral blood, sampled on day 0 of AZD1222 vaccination. The source of these receptors is an adult in good health.

V is TRBV9 and J is TRBJ1-2; D unresolved. The CDR3 covers 13 residues. Germline loops: CDR1 SGDLS, CDR2 YYNGEE. V was pared by 3 bases and J by 8 bases, with 14 bases between. DNA of the CDR3: TGTGCCAGCAGCGATACGGGGAATGGAGGCTACACCTTC. It is translated as CASSDTGNGGYTF.

The rearrangement uses TRBV5-5 and TRBJ2-7; no firm D call. This CDR3 has 14 residues. Germline CDR1 SGHKS, CDR2 YYEKEE (reference sequence). The V and J ends lost 0 bases and 1 base respectively, with 8 bases between them. The CDR3 sequence: CASSLGALSYEQYF. The CDR3 nucleotides read TGTGCCAGCAGCTTGGGAGCTTTATCCTACGAGCAGTACTTC.

The chain employs TRBV14 and TRBJ1-3; D call uncertain. The CDR3 is 14 amino acids. Trimming stripped 1 base from V and 9 bases from J, with 13 bases between. Germline V gene lookup returns CDR1 SGHDN and CDR2 FVKESK. DNA for the CDR3: TGTGCCAGCAGCCAAGCTCGGGGAGGATCCACCATATATTTT. Translated, it gives CASSQARGGSTIYF.

The chain's CDR3 is CASSNTRATGYGYTF. The DNA of the CDR3 is TGTGCCAGCAGCAATACAAGAGCGACGGGCTATGGCTACACCTTC. The chain recombines TRBV5-4 with TRBJ1-2; no reliable D call. In germline, CDR1 is SGHNT, CDR2 YYREEE (reference sequence). Between the trimmed V and J ends, which lost 4 bases and 4 bases, there was a span of 17 bases. CDR3 length equals 15 residues.

V and J are TRBV9 and TRBJ2-1, with a tentative D call TRBD2 (5 bases). V was cut by 0 bases and J by 6 bases, with 10 bases left in between. This CDR3 is built from 14 residues. CDR1 and CDR2 from the germline V gene are SGDLS and YYNGEE. In DNA form, the CDR3 reads TGTGCCAGCAGCGTAGCCCTCGCGGGCAATGAGCAGTTCTTC. Protein product: CASSVALAGNEQFF.

V usage is TRBV6-1 and J usage is TRBJ1-5, with 12 bases lining up with TRBD1. The CDR3 sequence is 16 residues long. Germline CDR1 reads MNHNS; CDR2 reads SASEGT. Trimming removed 4 bases from V and 6 bases from J; junction bases left unmatched: 7. DNA for the CDR3: TGTGCCAGCAGTGGGAGGGACAGGGGGCTTATTCAGCCCCAGCATTTT. It yields the protein CASSGRDRGLIQPQHF.

This clone was picked up a small number of times. The gene calls are TRBV9 and TRBJ2-1; TRBD2 agrees at 13 bases. Germline values: CDR1 SGDLS, CDR2 YYNGEE. This CDR3 is built from 15 residues. V dropped 6 bases and J dropped 9; count of bases not matched to a gene: 9. CDR3 bases: TGTGCCAGCACCGCTTCCGGGACTAGCGGGGTTGAGCAGTTCTTC. Encoded protein: CASTASGTSGVEQFF. The full variable domain, completed using reference TRBV9 and TRBJ2-1, is DSGVTQTPKHLITATGQRVTLRCSPRSGDLSVYWYQQSLDQGLQFLIQYYNGEERAKGNILERFSAQQFPDLHSELNLSSLELGDSALYFCASTASGTSGVEQFFGPGTRLTVL.

The genes are TRBV29-1 and TRBJ2-1; no clear D gene. V lost 3 bases and J 3 bases, leaving 3 bases between the germline ends. CDR1 and CDR2 (germline): SQVTM, ANQGSEA. CDR3 length: 11 amino acids. The CDR3 bases are TGCAGCGTTGATCTCTACAATGAGCAGTTCTTC. It codes for CSVDLYNEQFF.

The chain links TRBV13 to TRBJ1-4; weak D call: TRBD1 (5 bases). V was clipped by 5 bases and J by 7 bases, with 17 bases between them. CDR1 is PRHDT and CDR2 is FYEKMQ in the germline V gene (reference sequence). The CDR3 sequence is 15 residues long. CDR3 sequence: CASSLGTAVGEKLFF. The DNA for the CDR3 is TGTGCCAGCAGCCTCGGGACCGCCGTAGGTGAAAAACTGTTTTTT.

V gene TRBV2 combines with J gene TRBJ2-5; TRBD1 is a possible D gene (6 bases). Trimming left V 4 bases short and J 4 bases short, with 16 bases between. The germline V gene has CDR1 SNHLY and CDR2 FYNNEI. The CDR3 consists of 15 residues. The CDR3 sequence is CASSVYRVRAETQYF. The CDR3 coding sequence is TGTGCCAGCAGTGTTTACAGGGTTCGGGCAGAGACCCAGTACTTC.

The V and J genes are TRBV27 and TRBJ2-1, with TRBD2 matching over 15 bases. Germline-derived CDR1 and CDR2 are MNHEY and SMNVEV (reference sequence). The CDR3 spans 15 residues. The ends lost 8 bases at V and 7 bases at J; junction bases unmatched: 6. This CDR3 is CASSSGTSGRNEQFF. The CDR3 region has the DNA TGTGCCAGCTCCTCCGGGACTAGCGGGAGGAATGAGCAGTTCTTC.

The chain joins TRBV9 to TRBJ1-6; D unclear. The germline V and J ends were trimmed by 0 bases and 7 bases, with 8 bases remaining between them. The CDR3 extends over 14 amino acids. The germline V gene encodes CDR1 SGDLS and CDR2 YYNGEE. CDR3 sequence reads: CASSVGPRNSPLHF. CDR3 DNA sequence: TGTGCCAGCAGCGTAGGCCCCAGGAATTCACCCCTCCACTTT. The full variable domain, completed using reference TRBV9 and TRBJ1-6, is DSGVTQTPKHLITATGQRVTLRCSPRSGDLSVYWYQQSLDQGLQFLIQYYNGEERAKGNILERFSAQQFPDLHSELNLSSLELGDSALYFCASSVGPRNSPLHFGNGTRLTVT.

This clone was seen a handful of times. V is TRBV28 and J is TRBJ2-1; 11 bases agree with TRBD2. Germline V gene lookup returns CDR1 MDHEN and CDR2 SYDVKM. J was trimmed by 4 bases and V by 7 bases; bases with no gene match: 15. This CDR3 is built from 18 residues. The CDR3 DNA reads as TGTGCCAGCATGTCTCCCCTAGCGGGAGGAGGTGTATACAATGAGCAGTTCTTC. Translation: CASMSPLAGGGVYNEQFF.

The table lists this clone with a count of one. This chain uses TRBV5-6 with TRBJ1-1; possible D gene TRBD1, 5 bases. V was clipped by 4 bases and J by 1 base, with 11 bases between them. From germline, CDR1 is SGHDT and CDR2 YYEEEE. The CDR3 runs 14 residues. The CDR3 coding sequence is TGTGCCAGCAGCCCGGGACCTTGGAACACTGAAGCTTTCTTT. It yields the protein CASSPGPWNTEAFF.